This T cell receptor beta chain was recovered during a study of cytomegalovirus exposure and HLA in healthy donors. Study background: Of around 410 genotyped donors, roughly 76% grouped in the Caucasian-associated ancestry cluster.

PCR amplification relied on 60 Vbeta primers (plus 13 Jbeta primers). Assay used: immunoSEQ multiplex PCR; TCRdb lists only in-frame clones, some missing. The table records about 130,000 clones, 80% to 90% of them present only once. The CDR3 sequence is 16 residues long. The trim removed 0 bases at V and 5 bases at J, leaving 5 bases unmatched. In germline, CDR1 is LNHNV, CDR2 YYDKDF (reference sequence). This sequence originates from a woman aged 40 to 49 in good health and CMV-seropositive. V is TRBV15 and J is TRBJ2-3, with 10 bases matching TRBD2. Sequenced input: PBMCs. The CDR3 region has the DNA TGTGCCACCAGCAGAGAACTAGCGGGGCGTGGAGATACGCAGTATTTT. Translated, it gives CATSRELAGRGDTQYF.